Each of the 8 T cell receptor beta chains below was sequenced from the same sample in a study of shared T cell receptors in the human thymus. Profiled with immunoSEQ multiplex PCR; TCRdb holds only in-frame clones, not every one. The sample yields 600,000 to 900,000 clones, 70% to 90% seen once. This sample also belongs to another study, concerning human thymus T cells.

Material for sequencing was thymocytes. The receptors derive from a girl under two years old with a congenital heart defect.

The CDR3 region has the DNA TGTGCCAGCAGTTTAAGGACAGGGGACTATGGCTACACCTTC. Protein: CASSLRTGDYGYTF. This chain connects TRBV28 to TRBJ1-2, with TRBD1 matching 9 bases. CDR1 and CDR2 (germline): MDHEN, SYDVKM. J lost 3 bases, V lost 2 bases, and 1 base had no gene match. This CDR3 has 14 amino acids.

The CDR3: CASSLEVFRDSYSPLHF. CDR3 nucleotide sequence: TGCGCCAGCAGCTTGGAAGTTTTTCGGGACAGTTATTCACCCCTCCACTTT. J is TRBJ1-6 and V is TRBV5-1; 7 bases are a match to TRBD1. V lost 0 bases and J lost 8; bases outside the gene matches: 11. The CDR3 is 17 amino acids. The V gene's germline CDR1 is SGHRS and CDR2 YFSETQ.

The rearrangement uses TRBV5-4 and TRBJ1-2, with 12 bases lining up with TRBD1. The CDR3 extends over 15 amino acids. Unmatched junction bases numbered 2, after V lost 3 bases and J lost 2 bases. Germline V gives CDR1 SGHNT, CDR2 YYREEE (reference sequence). Here the CDR3 reads CASSWGQGANYGYTF. CDR3 in DNA: TGTGCCAGCAGCTGGGGACAGGGGGCGAACTATGGCTACACCTTC.

The V gene is TRBV28, the J gene TRBJ1-1; tentatively, D is TRBD1 (5 bases). This CDR3 is built from 16 residues. Germline CDR1 is MDHEN and CDR2 is SYDVKM. The V gene lost 2 bases and the J gene lost 2 bases, with 15 bases spanning the gap. CDR3 nucleotides: TGTGCCAGCAGTTTACCAGGGATGGGTTTAAACACTGAAGCTTTCTTT. Amino acids: CASSLPGMGLNTEAFF.

The V and J genes are TRBV6-1 and TRBJ2-7; TRBD2 is a possible D gene (6 bases). This CDR3 is built from 17 residues. The germline gives CDR1 MNHNS, CDR2 SASEGT. V lost 3 bases, J lost 3 bases, and 21 bases lay in between. The CDR3 here is CASSEAPSGGWYYEQYF. CDR3 bases: TGTGCCAGCAGTGAGGCACCCTCTGGAGGGTGGTACTACGAGCAGTACTTC.

CDR3: CASGLGGGQAYGYTF. The CDR3 coding sequence is TGTGCTAGTGGTTTGGGGGGGGGACAGGCCTATGGCTACACCTTC. This chain connects TRBV12-5 to TRBJ1-2; 8 bases match TRBD1. The CDR3 sequence is 15 residues long. Losses at the gene ends were 1 base for V and 4 bases for J; bases not matched to a gene: 5. Germline-derived CDR1 and CDR2 are LGHNT and FRNRAP.

V and J are TRBV27 and TRBJ1-1; the D gene is possibly TRBD1 (5 bases). The ends were cut back, 3 bases at V and 4 bases at J, with 9 bases in the middle. The CDR3 spans 13 residues. CDR1 and CDR2 from the germline V gene are MNHEY and SMNVEV (reference sequence). This CDR3 reads CASSFTDTTEAFF. The CDR3 bases are TGTGCCAGCAGTTTCACGGACACCACTGAAGCTTTCTTT.

The chain carries TRBV14 and TRBJ1-2; TRBD1 agrees at 10 bases. J was trimmed by 2 bases and V by 1 base; bases with no gene match: 4. This CDR3 is built from 16 residues. The germline V gene encodes CDR1 SGHDN and CDR2 FVKESK. Here the CDR3 reads CASSQATGQGNYGYTF. The CDR3 DNA reads TGTGCCAGCAGCCAAGCTACGGGACAGGGGAACTATGGCTACACCTTC.